The rows below give T cell receptor beta chains drawn from one sample of a study of blood T cell repertoires in COVID-19. Profiling relied on immunoSEQ multiplex PCR, and the TCRdb table lists in-frame clones only, not all of them. Of roughly 190,000 clones in the sample, about 89% were seen once. The sample was peripheral blood. The receptors here all came from a man between 65 and 85 years old with acute or convalescent COVID-19. Each CDR3 is given without its conserved first and last residue. A row's size may be missing; if present it is once, few, many or a size class.

v_gene,len,abundance,j_gene,CDR3aa
TRBV5-1,13,.,TRBJ1-2,ASSTGQITIYGYT
TRBV5-1,13,.,TRBJ2-5,ASSFELAGKETQY
TRBV9,13,.,TRBJ2-4,ASSARLAGTNIQY
TRBV3-1/TRBV3-2,13,few,TRBJ1-1,ASSQSTGEATEAF
TRBV6-2/TRBV6-3,13,.,TRBJ1-1,ASSYGTAANLQAF
TRBV11-3,13,.,TRBJ2-2,ASSLPAVNTGELF
TRBV19,12,.,TRBJ1-5,ASSLGQLNQPQH
TRBV5-1,12,.,TRBJ1-4,ASSLTTGLEKLF
TRBV5-4,12,.,TRBJ1-2,ASSLSDRARGYT
TRBV4-3,16,.,TRBJ2-2,ASSPRVVAGGMRWELF
TRBV5-1,14,.,TRBJ2-7,ASSEQRTLVASEQY
TRBV11-2,14,.,TRBJ2-1,ASSLDPETSIYEQF
TRBV29-1,12,.,TRBJ2-2,SVTQGANTGELF
TRBV11-3,11,.,TRBJ1-1,ASSRSDYTEAF
TRBV28,13,once,TRBJ2-7,ASSTVDRSSYEQY
TRBV7-2,12,.,TRBJ2-4,ASSLRFSRDIQY
TRBV27,15,.,TRBJ2-6,ASSPGQGYSGANVLT